A single sample is the source of the 9 T cell receptor beta chains below, sequenced in a study of OX40 agonist ivuxolimab in advanced cancers. TCRdb's table, derived via immunoSEQ multiplex PCR, lists solely in-frame clones and lacks some. Among 55,000 to 65,000 clones listed, 85% were seen once. Sequenced material: CD4+ or CD8+ T cells sorted from blood, taken in a trial of the OX40 agonist ivuxolimab. Receptor source: an adult with an advanced solid tumor such as melanoma, head and neck, liver or kidney cancer.

CDR3 region: CASSSPSSYNSPLHF. The DNA for the CDR3 is TGTGCCAGCAGCTCACCAAGCTCCTATAATTCACCCCTCCACTTT. The chain couples TRBV7-2 to TRBJ1-6; D remains unclear. Germline-derived CDR1 and CDR2 are SGHTA and FQGNSA. V was clipped by 4 bases and J by 0 bases, with 7 bases between them. This CDR3 contains 15 residues.

CDR3 residues: CASSLLGSGELFF. CDR3 bases: TGCGCCAGCAGCTTGTTGGGTTCCGGGGAGCTGTTTTTT. The chain carries TRBV5-1 and TRBJ2-2; D is undetermined. The CDR3 consists of 13 residues. V was trimmed by 1 base and J by 6 bases, leaving 7 bases between them. Germline CDR1 and CDR2: SGHRS and YFSETQ. The full variable domain, its missing parts supplied by reference TRBV5-1 and TRBJ2-2, is KAGVTQTPRYLIKTRGQQVTLSCSPISGHRSVSWYQQTPGQGLQFLFEYFSETQRNKGNFPGRFSGRQFSNSRSEMNVSTLELGDSALYLCASSLLGSGELFFGEGSRLTVL.

This rearrangement joins TRBV2 to TRBJ1-2; maybe TRBD1 (6 bases). This CDR3 contains 17 residues. Germline assignment: CDR1 SNHLY and CDR2 FYNNEI. V lost 3 bases, J lost 4 bases, and 21 bases lay in between. DNA of the CDR3: TGTGCCAGCAGTGATTTTAGGGGACATCCAGGCGGCTATGGCTACACCTTC. It specifies CASSDFRGHPGGYGYTF.

The chain employs TRBV5-6 and TRBJ2-4; D remains ambiguous. Per the germline V gene, CDR1 is SGHDT and CDR2 is YYEEEE. The CDR3 is 13 amino acids. Trimming took off 0 bases at V and 2 bases at J, with 3 bases between the two ends. The CDR3 coding sequence is TGTGCCAGCAGCTTGGGGCCCAAAAACATTCAGTACTTC. This gives the protein CASSLGPKNIQYF.

V gene TRBV5-1 combines with J gene TRBJ2-7; 7 nucleotides align to TRBD1. The CDR3 length is 14 residues. The J segment lost 4 bases and the V segment lost 4 bases, leaving 8 bases of the junction unmatched. Per the germline V gene, CDR1 is SGHRS and CDR2 is YFSETQ. The CDR3 reads CASSIIGGEYEQYF. The DNA of the CDR3 is TGCGCCAGCAGCATTATAGGGGGCGAATACGAGCAGTACTTC.

The chain couples TRBV10-1 to TRBJ1-2, with D perhaps TRBD1 (6 bases). V was pared by 3 bases and J by 3 bases, with 8 bases between. Germline V gene sequence: CDR1 WNHNN, CDR2 SYGVQD (reference sequence). There are 13 residues in the CDR3. The CDR3 sequence: CASSERQDYGYTF. The CDR3 DNA sequence: TGCGCCAGCAGTGAAAGACAGGACTATGGCTACACCTTC.

The chain has TRBV28 and TRBJ1-2; 8 nucleotides line up with TRBD1. This CDR3 has 12 residues. Looked up from germline, CDR1 is MDHEN and CDR2 is SYDVKM. V trimming: 11 bases; J trimming: 9 bases; junction bases outside the gene matches: 11. The CDR3 DNA is TGTGCCGACAAATCACAGGGGGGGAGCTACACCTTC. This sequence encodes CADKSQGGSYTF.

This rearrangement joins TRBV10-3 to TRBJ2-7, with no clear D. V lost 10 bases, J lost 0 bases, and 13 bases lay in between. The CDR3 covers 13 residues. CDR1 is ENHRY, CDR2 SYGVKD, per germline. The DNA of the CDR3 is TGTGCCACGGTGGGATTTCCCTCCTACGAGCAGTACTTC. It codes for CATVGFPSYEQYF.

This clone was seen once. V gene TRBV4-2 combines with J gene TRBJ2-7; a possible D gene is TRBD1 (5 bases). Trimming left V 0 bases short and J 0 bases short, with 9 bases between. CDR1 is LGHNA and CDR2 is YNFKEQ in the germline V gene. CDR3 size: 15 residues. CDR3 in DNA: TGTGCCAGCAGCCAAGAAGACAGAATCTCCTACGAGCAGTACTTC. Translated, it gives CASSQEDRISYEQYF.